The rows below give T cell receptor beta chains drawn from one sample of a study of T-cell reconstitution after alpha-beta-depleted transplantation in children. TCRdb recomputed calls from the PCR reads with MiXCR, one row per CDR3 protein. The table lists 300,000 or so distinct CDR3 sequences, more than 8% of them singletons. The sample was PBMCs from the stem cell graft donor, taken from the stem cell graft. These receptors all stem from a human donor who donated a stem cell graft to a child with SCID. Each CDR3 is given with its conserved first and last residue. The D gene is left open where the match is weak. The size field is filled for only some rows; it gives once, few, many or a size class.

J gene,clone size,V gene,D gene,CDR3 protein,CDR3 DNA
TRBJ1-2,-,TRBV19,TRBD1,CASKPGQGAHGYTF,TGTGCCAGTAAACCGGGACAGGGGGCGCACGGCTACACCTTC
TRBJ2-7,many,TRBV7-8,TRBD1,CASSYTGRGYEQYF,TGTGCCAGCAGCTACACCGGCAGGGGGTACGAGCAGTACTTC
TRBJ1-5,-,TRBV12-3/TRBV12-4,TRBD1,CASSLDRGYNQPQHF,TGTGCCAGCAGCCTGGACAGGGGGTACAATCAGCCCCAGCATTTT
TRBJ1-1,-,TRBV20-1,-,CSAPDQNTEAFF,TGCAGTGCCCCTGATCAGAACACTGAAGCTTTCTTT
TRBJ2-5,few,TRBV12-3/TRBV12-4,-,CASSLDFSETQYF,TGTGCCAGCAGTTTAGATTTCAGCGAGACCCAGTACTTC
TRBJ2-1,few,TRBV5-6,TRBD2,CASSPGLAGGLNNEQFF,TGTGCCAGCAGCCCAGGACTAGCGGGGGGGCTGAACAATGAGCAGTTCTTC
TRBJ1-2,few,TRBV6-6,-,CASNGQLNYGYTF,TGTGCCAGCAACGGCCAACTTAACTATGGCTACACCTTC
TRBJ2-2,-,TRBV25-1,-,CASSEYTGWDTGELFF,TGTGCCAGCAGTGAATATACGGGTTGGGACACCGGGGAGCTGTTTTTT
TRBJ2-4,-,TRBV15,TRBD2,CATSAGGAKNIQYF,TGTGCCACCAGCGCGGGAGGGGCCAAAAACATTCAGTACTTC
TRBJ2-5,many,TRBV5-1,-,CASSLGPGPQETQYF,TGCGCCAGCAGCTTGGGGCCGGGGCCCCAAGAGACCCAGTACTTC
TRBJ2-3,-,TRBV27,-,CASSFTPSTDTQYF,TGTGCCAGCAGTTTTACACCCAGCACAGATACGCAGTATTTT
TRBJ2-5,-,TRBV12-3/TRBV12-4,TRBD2,CASRDGTGGGPEETQYF,TGTGCCAGCAGGGACGGGACCGGCGGGGGTCCCGAAGAGACCCAGTACTTC
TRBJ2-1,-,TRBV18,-,CASSLGRLTSYNEQFF,TGTGCCAGCTCACTTGGCCGGCTAACCTCCTACAATGAGCAGTTCTTC
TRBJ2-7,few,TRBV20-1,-,CSAKKLVGSYEQYF,TGCAGTGCCAAAAAGCTAGTGGGGTCCTACGAGCAGTACTTC
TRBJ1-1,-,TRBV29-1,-,CSVDREGLGTEAFF,TGCAGCGTGGACCGGGAGGGGCTGGGAACTGAAGCTTTCTTT
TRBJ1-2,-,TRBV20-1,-,CSARDPRQVGGYTF,TGCAGTGCTAGAGATCCCCGACAGGTTGGTGGCTACACCTTC
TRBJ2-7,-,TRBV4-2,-,CASSQEGGVAYEQYF,TGTGCCAGCAGCCAAGAAGGTGGGGTGGCCTACGAGCAGTACTTC
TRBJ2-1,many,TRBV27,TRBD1,CASRRGQGTYNEQFF,TGTGCCAGCAGGCGAGGACAGGGGACGTACAATGAGCAGTTCTTC
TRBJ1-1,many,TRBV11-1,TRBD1,CASSFRTGTNTEAFF,TGTGCCAGCAGCTTCAGGACAGGGACGAACACTGAAGCTTTCTTT
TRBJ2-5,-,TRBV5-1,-,CASSNPQGIQETQYF,TGCGCCAGCAGCAATCCCCAGGGGATACAAGAGACCCAGTACTTC
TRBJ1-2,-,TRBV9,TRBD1,CASSGQGVANYGYTF,TGTGCCAGCAGCGGACAGGGGGTAGCTAACTATGGCTACACCTTC
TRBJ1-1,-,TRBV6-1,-,CASRFRMGAFF,TGTGCCAGCAGATTTCGAATGGGGGCTTTCTTT
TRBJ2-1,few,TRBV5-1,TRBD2,CASSSGVAGRAINNEQFF,TGCGCCAGCTCCTCTGGGGTAGCGGGGAGAGCCATAAACAATGAGCAGTTCTTC
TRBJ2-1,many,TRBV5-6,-,CASSLDRNEQFF,TGTGCCAGCAGCTTGGATCGGAATGAGCAGTTCTTC
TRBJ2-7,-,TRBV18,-,CASSPQQGYEQYF,TGTGCCAGCTCCCCCCAACAGGGTTACGAGCAGTACTTC
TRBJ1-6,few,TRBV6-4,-,CASSARGDNSPLHF,TGTGCCAGCAGTGCCCGGGGAGATAATTCACCCCTCCACTTT
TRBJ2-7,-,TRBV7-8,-,CASKAAYEQYF,TGTGCCAGCAAGGCGGCCTACGAGCAGTACTTC
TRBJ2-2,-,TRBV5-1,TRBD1,CASSTGTGGAANTGELFF,TGCGCCAGCAGCACGGGGACAGGGGGTGCCGCGAACACCGGGGAGCTGTTTTTT
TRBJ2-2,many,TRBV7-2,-,CASSLGLAGTNTGELFF,TGTGCCAGCAGCTTAGGGTTGGCGGGGACGAACACCGGGGAGCTGTTTTTT
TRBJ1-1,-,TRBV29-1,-,CSVAAGSLNTEAFF,TGCAGCGTTGCGGCAGGGTCCCTGAACACTGAAGCTTTCTTT
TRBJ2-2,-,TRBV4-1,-,CASSQPLGPGELFF,TGCGCCAGCAGCCAGCCGTTGGGCCCCGGGGAGCTGTTTTTT
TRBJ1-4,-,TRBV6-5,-,CASSYSLLASTREKLFF,TGTGCCAGCAGTTACTCATTGCTTGCTTCAACTAGGGAAAAACTGTTTTTT
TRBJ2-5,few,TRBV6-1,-,CASRRPGGETQYF,TGTGCCAGCAGGCGTCCCGGAGGGGAGACCCAGTACTTC
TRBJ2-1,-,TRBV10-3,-,CAISNPDNSYNEQFF,TGTGCCATCAGTAACCCGGACAACTCCTACAATGAGCAGTTCTTC
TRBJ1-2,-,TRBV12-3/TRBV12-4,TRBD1,CASRSDRTYGYTF,TGTGCCAGCAGATCGGACAGGACATATGGCTACACCTTC
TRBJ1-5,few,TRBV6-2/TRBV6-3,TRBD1,CASSSDRVNNQPQHF,TGTGCCAGCAGCTCCGACAGGGTGAACAATCAGCCCCAGCATTTT